The entry below describes one T cell receptor (beta chain). Vbeta (60) and Jbeta (13) primers were used in the PCR. Clones were sequenced by immunoSEQ multiplex PCR, and TCRdb holds only the in-frame ones, with some missing. The sample table includes more than 45,000 clones. The CDR3 has 13 amino acids. Germline CDR1 LNHDA, CDR2 SQIVND (reference sequence). The V and J ends lost 9 bases and 7 bases, in that order; junction bases with no gene match: 8. This specimen belongs to a study of cytomegalovirus exposure and HLA in healthy donors. V is TRBV19 and J is TRBJ2-4; TRBD2 matches at 8 bases. The sequence was collected from a male donor in good health and CMV-seronegative. The sequenced sample was PBMCs. In DNA, the CDR3 is TGTGCCAGCACAGGGACGGGGGGGAACATTCAGTACTTC. As protein: CASTGTGGNIQYF.